These 25 T cell receptor beta chains were sequenced from one sample in a study of blood T cell repertoires in COVID-19. Profiling relied on immunoSEQ multiplex PCR, and the TCRdb table lists in-frame clones only, not all of them. Of some 490,000 clones in the sample, about nine tenths are singletons; the top ten hold 6.5% to 8.5%. The sample was PBMCs or T cells enriched from blood (not recorded which). The receptors shown here come from a woman aged 60-70 years who had recovered from COVID-19.

V is TRBV5-4 and J is TRBJ2-5; D is perhaps TRBD2 (5 bases). Trimming shortened V by 1 base and J by 2 bases, and 12 bases separated the two germline ends. The CDR3 consists of 15 residues. Germline-derived CDR1 and CDR2 are SGHNT and YYREEE (reference sequence). Written as DNA, the CDR3 is TGTGCCAGCAGCTTGCGACTATCTCAGCAAGAGACCCAGTACTTC. Protein sequence: CASSLRLSQQETQYF.

The chain carries TRBV4-1 and TRBJ2-6; no definite D call. The germline CDR1 and CDR2 sequences are MGHRA and YSYEKL. The CDR3 is made up of 15 amino acids. V lost 2 bases, J lost 0 bases, and 5 bases lay in between. The CDR3 sequence: CASSQFISGANVLTF. CDR3 bases: TGCGCCAGCAGCCAATTTATCTCTGGGGCCAACGTCCTGACTTTC.

The chain links TRBV6-5 to TRBJ2-7; TRBD1 is a possible D gene (6 bases). CDR3 length: 15 amino acids. The germline V gene has CDR1 MNHEY and CDR2 SVGAGI. V was shortened by 0 bases and J by 13 bases, with 22 bases between the two germline ends. In DNA form, the CDR3 reads TGTGCCAGCAGTTACTCTCCCACAGGGCCGAACGCACTATACTTC. Amino acid sequence: CASSYSPTGPNALYF.

This clone occurred a few times. The gene calls are TRBV6-1 and TRBJ1-3, with TRBD1 as a possible D gene (6 bases). Trimming cost V 4 bases and J 2 bases, with 15 bases left between them. Germline CDR1 MNHNS, CDR2 SASEGT. The CDR3 spans 16 residues. CDR3: CASSAPGAPPGNTIYF. CDR3 coding DNA: TGTGCCAGCAGTGCTCCAGGGGCACCCCCTGGAAACACCATATATTTT.

The J gene is TRBJ2-3, the V gene TRBV2; no clear D gene. This CDR3 is 15 amino acids long. Trimming left V 3 bases short and J 2 bases short, with 12 bases between. Per the germline V gene, CDR1 is SNHLY and CDR2 is FYNNEI. This CDR3 is CASSDSLTVTDTQYF. The CDR3 DNA follows: TGTGCCAGCAGTGACTCCCTAACAGTCACAGATACGCAGTATTTT.

This rearrangement joins TRBV9 to TRBJ2-2, with no clear D. This CDR3 contains 16 residues. Between the trimmed V and J ends, which lost 0 bases and 0 bases, there was a span of 9 bases. Germline V gene sequence: CDR1 SGDLS, CDR2 YYNGEE. The CDR3 loop is CASSVGPHSNTGELFF. The CDR3 DNA is TGTGCCAGCAGCGTAGGTCCTCACTCGAACACCGGGGAGCTGTTTTTT.

The CDR3 DNA reads as TGTGCCAGCTCACTGTTAACTAGCAGTACAGATACGCAGTATTTT. Protein sequence: CASSLLTSSTDTQYF. J is TRBJ2-3 and V is TRBV18; D possibly corresponds to TRBD2 (6 bases). V was trimmed by 4 bases and J by 3 bases, leaving 14 bases between them. Germline CDR1 KGHSH, CDR2 LQKENI. The CDR3 consists of 15 residues.

The chain links TRBV21-1 to TRBJ2-3; the D segment call TRBD1 is taken from the table without a DNA check. TRBV21-1 is shown as a pseudogene. The CDR3 has 12 residues. The CDR3 reads CASSPTGHTQYF. CDR3 in DNA: TGTGCCAGCAGCCCGACAGGACATACGCAGTATTTT.

This clone appeared a few times. V is TRBV7-8 and J is TRBJ2-7; 8 positions agree with TRBD1. Germline V gene lookup returns CDR1 SGHVS and CDR2 FQNEAQ. The CDR3 is made up of 16 amino acids. The ends lost 5 bases at V and 0 bases at J; junction bases unmatched: 9. The CDR3 nucleotides are TGTGCCAGCAGCACCCCCGGACAGGGTCCCTCCTACGAGCAGTACTTC. Its protein product is CASSTPGQGPSYEQYF.

The chain has TRBV6-1 and TRBJ2-2; 8 bases are shared with TRBD2. The CDR3 covers 16 residues. V shed 4 bases and J 0 bases; nucleotides not matched to a gene: 4. Germline CDR1 and CDR2: MNHNS and SASEGT. Here the CDR3 DNA reads TGTGCCAGCAGTGCAATGGGACTAGCGAACACCGGGGAGCTGTTTTTT. It is translated as CASSAMGLANTGELFF.

This clone showed up just once. V gene TRBV6-5 combines with J gene TRBJ2-2; D is uncertain. V lost 7 bases, J lost 0 bases, and 9 bases lay in between. The CDR3 is 14 residues long. Germline loops: CDR1 MNHEY, CDR2 SVGAGI. The CDR3 protein is CASTLDPNTGELFF. The CDR3 DNA reads TGTGCCAGCACTCTAGATCCGAACACCGGGGAGCTGTTTTTT.

For this clone: This sample also contains other DNA sequences that code for the same CDR3. V is TRBV5-4 and J is TRBJ2-3; possibly TRBD2 for D (5 bases). The V and J ends lost 0 bases and 3 bases respectively, with 5 bases between them. Germline V gene lookup returns CDR1 SGHNT and CDR2 YYREEE (reference sequence). The CDR3 is made up of 13 amino acids. The CDR3 loop reads CASSLAGTDTQYF. CDR3 nucleotide sequence: TGTGCCAGCAGCTTGGCGGGGACAGATACGCAGTATTTT. The full variable domain, completed using reference TRBV5-4 and TRBJ2-3, is ETGVTQSPTHLIKTRGQQVTLRCSSQSGHNTVSWYQQALGQGPQFIFQYYREEENGRGNFPPRFSGLQFPNYSSELNVNALELDDSALYLCASSLAGTDTQYFGPGTRLTVL.

The J gene is TRBJ2-2, the V gene TRBV18; 9 nucleotides align to TRBD1. This CDR3 is built from 16 residues. V lost 2 bases to trimming and J lost 3 bases; unmatched junction nucleotides: 4. From germline, CDR1 is KGHSH and CDR2 LQKENI. CDR3 sequence (DNA): TGTGCCAGCTCACCAATGACAGGGGGTGACACCGGGGAGCTGTTTTTT. It codes for CASSPMTGGDTGELFF.

V and J are TRBV4-1 and TRBJ2-2; 9 nucleotides agree with TRBD2. Losses at the gene ends were 4 bases for V and 5 bases for J; bases not matched to a gene: 2. Looked up from germline, CDR1 is MGHRA and CDR2 is YSYEKL. The CDR3 sequence is 14 residues long. CDR3 loop: CASSPSGGTGELFF. CDR3 nucleotide sequence: TGCGCCAGCAGCCCAAGCGGGGGGACCGGGGAGCTGTTTTTT.

The chain has TRBV30 and TRBJ1-3; 7 nucleotides line up with TRBD1. Germline V CDR1 and CDR2: GTSNPN, SVGIG (reference sequence). Trimming at V came to 3 bases and at J to 0 bases, leaving 5 bases not matched to a gene. CDR3 length equals 15 residues. The CDR3, as DNA: TGTGCCTGGAGCCGCGGACAGGCCTCTGGAAACACCATATATTTT. Protein: CAWSRGQASGNTIYF.

V usage is TRBV2 and J usage is TRBJ2-3, with TRBD2 matching 7 bases. Germline V lookup: CDR1 SNHLY, CDR2 FYNNEI. With 3 bases clipped from V and 7 bases from J, the junction kept 10 bases outside the gene matches. This CDR3 is 15 amino acids long. CDR3 nucleotide sequence: TGTGCCAGCAGTGAGAATTTAAGCGGGGTAAATACGCAGTATTTT. The encoded protein is CASSENLSGVNTQYF.

This chain connects TRBV5-1 to TRBJ1-2; no firm D call. This CDR3 is 17 amino acids long. The germline V and J ends were trimmed by 0 bases and 3 bases, with 18 bases remaining between them. Germline V lookup: CDR1 SGHRS, CDR2 YFSETQ. The CDR3 sequence: CASSLEPGGSLDYGYTF. The CDR3 nucleotides read TGCGCCAGCAGCTTGGAGCCGGGAGGCTCCTTGGACTATGGCTACACCTTC.

The chain combines TRBV3-1 (or the pseudogene TRBV3-2) with TRBJ1-3; 8 nucleotides agree with TRBD1. V trimming: 2 bases; J trimming: 4 bases; junction bases outside the gene matches: 7. CDR3 length equals 16 residues. Germline CDR1 LGHDT, CDR2 YNNKEL (reference sequence). CDR3 bases: TGTGCCAGCAGCCAACTGGGACAGGCGGGAGGAAACACCATATATTTT. Translating it yields CASSQLGQAGGNTIYF.

CDR3 sequence (DNA): TGTGCCAGCAGGACAGGGAGCTCTGGCTACACCTTC. The encoded protein is CASRTGSSGYTF. The chain has TRBV2 and TRBJ1-2; 7 positions agree with TRBD1. CDR3 size: 12 residues. Losses at the gene ends were 6 bases for V and 7 bases for J; bases not matched to a gene: 5. The V gene's germline CDR1 is SNHLY and CDR2 FYNNEI.

The CDR3 bases are TGTGCCAGCAGCCCCGGGACACTCTCTGGAAACACCATATATTTT. Translation gives CASSPGTLSGNTIYF. The chain links TRBV3-1 (or the pseudogene TRBV3-2) to TRBJ1-3; TRBD1 is a possible D gene (6 bases). There are 15 residues in the CDR3. Trimming took 4 bases from V and 0 from J, leaving 10 bases between them. CDR1 LGHDT and CDR2 YNNKEL come from the germline V gene (reference sequence).

The chain joins TRBV5-1 to TRBJ2-7, with a tentative D call TRBD1 (5 bases). Trimming removed 1 base from V and 3 bases from J, with 11 bases in between. The germline gives CDR1 SGHRS, CDR2 YFSETQ. The CDR3 runs to 14 residues. In nucleotides, the CDR3 is TGCGCCAGCAGCTTGCATCAGGGCAGCTACGAGCAGTACTTC. This codes for CASSLHQGSYEQYF.

The rearrangement uses TRBV4-1 and TRBJ2-2; TRBD2 might be the D (5 bases). Germline assignment: CDR1 MGHRA and CDR2 YSYEKL. Trimming took off 0 bases at V and 1 base at J, with 9 bases between the two ends. The CDR3 loop spans 16 amino acids. The CDR3: CASSQEPGKNTGELFF. Written as DNA, the CDR3 is TGCGCCAGCAGCCAAGAGCCCGGGAAGAACACCGGGGAGCTGTTTTTT.

The rearrangement uses TRBV9 and TRBJ2-3; the match to TRBD2 covers 14 bases. Losses at the gene ends were 2 bases for V and 4 bases for J; bases not matched to a gene: 6. The CDR3 length is 17 residues. CDR1 is SGDLS, CDR2 YYNGEE, per germline. CDR3 residues: CASSVETSGGAADTQYF. The DNA of the CDR3 is TGTGCCAGCAGCGTGGAGACTAGCGGGGGGGCTGCAGATACGCAGTATTTT. Full variable domain (missing parts from reference TRBV9 and TRBJ2-3): DSGVTQTPKHLITATGQRVTLRCSPRSGDLSVYWYQQSLDQGLQFLIQYYNGEERAKGNILERFSAQQFPDLHSELNLSSLELGDSALYFCASSVETSGGAADTQYFGPGTRLTVL.

The J gene is TRBJ2-5, the V gene TRBV5-1; the match to TRBD1 covers 12 bases. CDR1 is SGHRS, CDR2 YFSETQ, per germline. The CDR3 runs to 17 residues. J was trimmed by 5 bases and V by 0 bases; bases with no gene match: 8. In nucleotides, the CDR3 is TGCGCCAGCAGCTTGGCCTTTGGGACAGGGGGCTCCGAGACCCAGTACTTC. This codes for CASSLAFGTGGSETQYF.

This sequence joins TRBV12-3 or TRBV12-4 and TRBJ2-7; maybe TRBD1 (5 bases). Deletions cut 3 bases from V and 7 bases from J, with 10 bases between. CDR3 length: 12 residues. The CDR3 DNA follows: TGTGCCAGCAGTTTGTCAGGGAAGGAGCAGTACGTC. Amino acid sequence: CASSLSGKEQYV.